The sequence of this T cell receptor beta chain was determined in a study of human T cells and chemical hapten exposure. Study background: Readings were taken at 6 days from patch tests that had applied 0.01% DPC to the upper back. Study-level points and caveats: TCRs at high frequency, those above 1 in 1000, did not change with DPC sensitization. The formation of large CDR3 similarity clusters by expanded TCRs significantly exceeded that of controls.

TCRdb processed the RACE reads anew with MiXCR; each CDR3 protein has one entry. The sample consists of 55,000 to 80,000 distinct CDR3 sequences, around 10% of them appearing once. CDR3 size: 13 residues. Trimming removed 1 base from V and 2 bases from J, with 6 bases in between. Looked up from germline, CDR1 is DFQATT and CDR2 is SNEGSKA (reference sequence). Concerning this clonotype: Its antigen is still unknown.

Time point noted: patch test 3, about 24 weeks after DPC sensitization. This sample's treatment: therapeutic diphenylcyclopropenone sensitization with weekly scalp DPC. This TCR derives from a woman in her 30s with alopecia areata. Some clones in this sample may be carry-over from other donors' samples. The J gene is TRBJ2-1, the V gene TRBV20-1; D possibly corresponds to TRBD1 (5 bases). Sequenced material: whole blood, taken in connection with sensitization to the hapten diphenylcyclopropenone (DPC). In DNA form, the CDR3 reads TGCAGTGCTAGAGGACAGACCTACAATGAGCAGTTCTTC. Translated, it gives CSARGQTYNEQFF.